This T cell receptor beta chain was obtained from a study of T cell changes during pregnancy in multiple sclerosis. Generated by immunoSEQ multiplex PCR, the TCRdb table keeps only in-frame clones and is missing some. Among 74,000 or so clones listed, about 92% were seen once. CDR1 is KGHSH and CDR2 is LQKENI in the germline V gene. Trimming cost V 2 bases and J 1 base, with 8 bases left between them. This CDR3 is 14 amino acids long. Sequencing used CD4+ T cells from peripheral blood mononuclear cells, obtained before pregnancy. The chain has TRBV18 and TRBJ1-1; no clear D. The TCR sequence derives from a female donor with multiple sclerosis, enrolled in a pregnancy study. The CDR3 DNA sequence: TGTGCCAGCTCACCAGAACAGTCGAACACTGAAGCTTTCTTT. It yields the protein CASSPEQSNTEAFF.